This T cell receptor (beta chain) was recovered during a study of cytomegalovirus exposure and HLA in healthy donors. Findings of the study overall: DRB1 showed the most TCR associations and HLA-C the fewest in a later analysis, as rates varied by HLA locus.

V gave up 4 bases and J gave up 9 bases; unmatched junction bases: 6. The CDR3 covers 13 residues. Germline values: CDR1 MNHEY, CDR2 SVGAGI. Note on this clone: Its matching antigen is unknown.

PCR used 60 Vbeta primers and 13 Jbeta primers. Clones were sequenced by immunoSEQ multiplex PCR, and TCRdb holds only the in-frame ones, with some missing. The profile shows 150,000 or so clones, approximately 80% of them singletons. This rearrangement joins TRBV6-5 to TRBJ2-7; 10 nucleotides align to TRBD1. This TCR derives from a man younger than 45 in good health and CMV-seropositive. The sample was PBMCs. Here the CDR3 DNA reads TGTGCCAGCAGTTCGGACAGGGGGAAGGCGCAGTACTTC. Amino acid sequence: CASSSDRGKAQYF.